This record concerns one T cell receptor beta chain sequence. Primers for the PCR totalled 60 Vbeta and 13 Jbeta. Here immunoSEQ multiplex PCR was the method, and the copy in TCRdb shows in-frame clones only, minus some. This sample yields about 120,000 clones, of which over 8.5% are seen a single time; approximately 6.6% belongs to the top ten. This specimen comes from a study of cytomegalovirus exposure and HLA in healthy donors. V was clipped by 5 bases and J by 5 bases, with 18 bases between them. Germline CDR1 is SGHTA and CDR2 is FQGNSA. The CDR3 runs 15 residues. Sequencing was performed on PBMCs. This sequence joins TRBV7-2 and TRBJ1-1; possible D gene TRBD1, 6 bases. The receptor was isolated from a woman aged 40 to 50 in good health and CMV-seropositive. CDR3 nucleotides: TGTGCCAGCAGCATAATTGGGGGCGCGCGGACTGAAGCTTTCTTT. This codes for CASSIIGGARTEAFF. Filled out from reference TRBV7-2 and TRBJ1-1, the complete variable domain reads GAGVSQSPSNKVTEKGKDVELRCDPISGHTALYWYRQSLGQGLEFLIYFQGNSAPDKSGLPSDRFSAERTGGSVSTLTIQRTQQEDSAVYLCASSIIGGARTEAFFGQGTRLTVV.